This T cell receptor beta chain was captured in a study of blood T cell repertoires in COVID-19. Study background: Collection of acute and convalescent COVID-19 samples took place in the United States, Italy and Spain. Sources were T cells, B-cell-depleted T cells, or PBMCs; the material itself was cDNA or gDNA.

In the authors' methods: Counts of nucleated cells, estimated from reference gene primer amplification, were obtained. The data were produced by immunoSEQ multiplex PCR, yet TCRdb's version contains in-frame clones alone and is incomplete. That table supplies the V and J calls and clone size; D and trimming were determined from the DNA. The sample carries around 89,000 clones, 80% to 90% recorded once. Trimming pared 5 bases from V and 8 bases from J, leaving 9 bases between. This CDR3 is built from 11 residues. Germline V gene lookup returns CDR1 LNHDA and CDR2 SQIVND (reference sequence). The TCR was taken from a man aged 50 to 60 with acute or convalescent COVID-19. Specimen: peripheral blood. The V gene is TRBV19, the J gene TRBJ1-2; D unresolved. The CDR3 nucleotides are TGTGCCAGTAGTCGGGGAGTAGGCTACACCTTC. Protein product: CASSRGVGYTF.